The 31 T cell receptor beta chains below were found in one sample sequenced in a study of shared clonotypes between healthy human individuals. This table comes from immunoSEQ multiplex PCR, and its TCRdb copy is limited to in-frame clones, with some not included. The sample holds under 2,500,000 clones; approximately 94% are singletons and the top ten take over 0.1%. The sequenced sample consisted of naive CD4+ T cells sorted from blood. Subset specified: CD45RA+ positively selected. Every receptor here comes from a man aged 18 to 29 in good health.

The chain combines TRBV29-1 with TRBJ1-1; unclear D gene. Germline V CDR1 and CDR2: SQVTM, ANQGSEA. The CDR3 is 14 amino acids. Trimming stripped 2 bases from V and 0 bases from J, with 10 bases between. CDR3 residues: CSVEMETMNTEAFF. The CDR3 nucleotides are TGCAGCGTTGAAATGGAGACCATGAACACTGAAGCTTTCTTT.

The V call is TRBV6-6, the J call TRBJ1-2, with 12 bases aligning to TRBD1. Germline CDR1 reads MNHNY; CDR2 reads SVGAGI (reference sequence). With 6 bases clipped from V and 3 bases from J, the junction kept 5 bases outside the gene matches. The CDR3 is 15 residues long. In DNA, the CDR3 is TGTGCCAGCAGCCGGGGGACAGGGGGCGACTATGGCTACACCTTC. Its translation: CASSRGTGGDYGYTF.

This clone was observed once. The sample carries other DNA sequences with the same CDR3. The genes are TRBV2 and TRBJ2-7, with a tentative D call TRBD2 (5 bases). V was trimmed by 4 bases and J by 0 bases, leaving 10 bases between them. CDR3 size: 14 residues. The germline V gene encodes CDR1 SNHLY and CDR2 FYNNEI. CDR3 residues: CASSVGRVSYEQYF. CDR3 DNA: TGTGCCAGCAGTGTCGGGCGGGTCTCCTACGAGCAGTACTTC.

This chain's CDR3 is CASSSRRTDTQYF. For the CDR3, the DNA is TGTGCCAGCAGCTCTCGACGGACAGATACGCAGTATTTT. This chain uses TRBV5-5 with TRBJ2-3; no clear D. CDR1 is SGHKS and CDR2 is YYEKEE in the germline V gene (reference sequence). V lost 3 bases and J lost 3, with 8 bases in between. The CDR3 consists of 13 residues. Looking up the rest from reference TRBV5-5 and TRBJ2-3 gives the full variable domain: DAGVTQSPTHLIKTRGQQVTLRCSPISGHKSVSWYQQVLGQGPQFIFQYYEKEERGRGNFPDRFSARQFPNYSSELNVNALLLGDSALYLCASSSRRTDTQYFGPGTRLTVL.

The chain links TRBV7-9 to TRBJ2-7; 7 bases line up with TRBD1. This CDR3 has 13 residues. Trimming at V came to 7 bases and at J to 2 bases, leaving 5 bases not matched to a gene. Germline V gene data show CDR1 as SEHNR and CDR2 as FQNEAQ (reference sequence). CDR3 bases: TGTGCCAGCAACGGGGACAGACCCTACGAGCAGTACTTC. This encodes CASNGDRPYEQYF.

A note on this clone: The junction and the germline gene differ at one end; a read error may be behind it. The chain combines TRBV10-2 with TRBJ2-1, with 9 nucleotides matching TRBD2. Germline V CDR1 and CDR2: WSHSY, SAAADI. The CDR3 consists of 14 residues. CDR3 sequence: CASRGTSSNNEQFF. DNA for the CDR3: TGCGCCAGCAGAGGGACTAGCTCCAACAATGAGCAGTTCTTC.

The chain links TRBV6-5 to TRBJ1-5, with D possibly being TRBD1 (6 bases). From germline, CDR1 is MNHEY and CDR2 SVGAGI. Trimming took 4 bases from V and 3 from J, leaving 10 bases between them. The CDR3 consists of 14 residues. The chain's CDR3 is CASSLQGDNQPQHF. The CDR3 DNA follows: TGTGCCAGCAGTTTACAGGGAGACAATCAGCCCCAGCATTTT.

Comments on this clone: Other DNA sequences of this sample code for an identical CDR3. The J gene is TRBJ2-5, the V gene TRBV9; 12 bases are a match to TRBD2. The CDR3 spans 15 residues. V lost 2 bases and J lost 4; bases outside the gene matches: 3. The V gene's germline CDR1 is SGDLS and CDR2 YYNGEE. CDR3 in amino acids: CASSVLAGGRETQYF. The CDR3 DNA follows: TGTGCCAGCAGCGTTCTAGCGGGGGGGCGAGAGACCCAGTACTTC.

The chain uses TRBV25-1 and TRBJ2-2; 9 bases fit TRBD2. The J segment lost 4 bases and the V segment lost 1 base, leaving 7 bases of the junction unmatched. Germline V gene lookup returns CDR1 MGHDK and CDR2 SYGVNS. The CDR3 totals 17 residues. CDR3 residues: CASSESGGRAATGELFF. Written as DNA, the CDR3 is TGTGCCAGCAGTGAATCGGGCGGGAGGGCCGCCACCGGGGAGCTGTTTTTT.

V and J are TRBV11-2 and TRBJ2-7; D remains unclear. The CDR3 runs to 15 residues. CDR1 is SGHAT and CDR2 is FQNNGV in the germline V gene. V lost 0 bases, J lost 0 bases, and 9 bases lay in between. The CDR3 spells CASSLDLAASYEQYF. In DNA, the CDR3 is TGTGCCAGCAGCTTAGATTTGGCAGCCTCCTACGAGCAGTACTTC.

V is TRBV10-3 and J is TRBJ1-5; D gene ambiguous. The CDR3 has 14 amino acids. CDR1 is ENHRY, CDR2 SYGVKD, per germline. Trimming left V 2 bases short and J 3 bases short, with 8 bases between. CDR3 sequence: CAISEGVANQPQHF. The CDR3, as DNA: TGTGCCATCAGTGAGGGGGTGGCCAATCAGCCCCAGCATTTT.

This clone came up once. The junction does not match germline at one end; this may be a read error. The chain employs TRBV7-9 and TRBJ1-4; a weak D match, TRBD1 (5 bases). The CDR3 contains 14 residues. CDR1 is SEHNR, CDR2 FQNEAQ, per germline (reference sequence). This chain's CDR3 is CASSLADTSEKLFF. The DNA of the CDR3 is TGTGCCAGCAGCTTAGCGGACACTAGTGAAAAACTGTTTTTT.

This chain joins TRBV15 and TRBJ2-1, with a possible D match to TRBD2 (6 bases). Trimming removed 4 bases at V and 8 bases at J, with 18 bases between. The CDR3 consists of 15 residues. The germline gives CDR1 LNHNV, CDR2 YYDKDF (reference sequence). The CDR3 sequence is CATSKAPTSWDEQFF. Written as DNA, the CDR3 is TGTGCCACCAGCAAAGCTCCGACTAGTTGGGATGAGCAGTTCTTC.

V gene TRBV29-1 combines with J gene TRBJ1-1; 7 bases match TRBD1. The V gene's germline CDR1 is SQVTM and CDR2 ANQGSEA. V lost 6 bases, J lost 0 bases, and 4 bases stayed unmatched. The CDR3 sequence is 13 residues long. Here the CDR3 DNA reads TGCAGCGTCGGGACAGACGTGAACACTGAAGCTTTCTTT. Translation: CSVGTDVNTEAFF.

This chain joins TRBV27 and TRBJ1-3; D is undetermined. The V end was cut by 4 bases, the J end by 3 bases, with 7 bases between. CDR3 length: 13 amino acids. Germline CDR1 is MNHEY and CDR2 is SMNVEV (reference sequence). The CDR3 DNA sequence: TGTGCCAGCAGTTACCACCTTGGAAACACCATATATTTT. Amino acid sequence: CASSYHLGNTIYF.

A note on this clone: The sample contains more than one DNA sequence encoding this CDR3. Written as DNA, the CDR3 is TGTGCCAGCAGTCGACAGGGAAGCACTGAAGCTTTCTTT. Its translation: CASSRQGSTEAFF. V is TRBV6-1 and J is TRBJ1-1, with 7 bases matching TRBD1. Looked up from germline, CDR1 is MNHNS and CDR2 is SASEGT. The trim removed 5 bases at V and 4 bases at J, leaving 4 bases unmatched. The length of the CDR3 is 13 residues.

The rearrangement uses TRBV5-1 and TRBJ2-5, with TRBD1 identical over 7 bases. The CDR3 has 14 residues. The germline V gene encodes CDR1 SGHRS and CDR2 YFSETQ. Trimming removed 4 bases from V and 6 bases from J; junction bases left unmatched: 9. Here the CDR3 reads CASSRWDRGQTQYF. CDR3 coding DNA: TGCGCCAGCAGCCGGTGGGATAGGGGGCAGACCCAGTACTTC.

V and J are TRBV5-1 and TRBJ1-3; no clear D. V shed 3 bases and J shed 0 bases, with 10 bases lying between them. The germline V gene encodes CDR1 SGHRS and CDR2 YFSETQ. The CDR3 length is 15 residues. The DNA for the CDR3 is TGCGCCAGCAGCTCAGAGGCCACCTCTGGAAACACCATATATTTT. Its translation: CASSSEATSGNTIYF. The full variable domain, completed using reference TRBV5-1 and TRBJ1-3, is KAGVTQTPRYLIKTRGQQVTLSCSPISGHRSVSWYQQTPGQGLQFLFEYFSETQRNKGNFPGRFSGRQFSNSRSEMNVSTLELGDSALYLCASSSEATSGNTIYFGEGSWLTVV.

The chain uses TRBV11-2 and TRBJ2-5, with unresolved D. V was clipped by 5 bases and J by 4 bases, with 11 bases between them. This CDR3 comprises 13 residues. Germline V lookup: CDR1 SGHAT, CDR2 FQNNGV. The CDR3 is CASSGVGAETQYF. Written as DNA, the CDR3 is TGTGCCAGCAGCGGGGTGGGCGCAGAGACCCAGTACTTC.

This sequence joins TRBV7-2 and TRBJ2-7, with TRBD1 matching over 7 bases. The ends lost 4 bases at V and 2 bases at J; junction bases unmatched: 8. The CDR3 extends over 15 amino acids. CDR1 and CDR2 from the germline V gene are SGHTA and FQGNSA. Written as DNA, the CDR3 is TGTGCCAGCAGCTCCCGGACAGGAAAACCCTACGAGCAGTACTTC. Protein: CASSSRTGKPYEQYF.

The gene calls are TRBV29-1 and TRBJ2-1; TRBD2 might be the D (6 bases). V lost 7 bases to trimming and J lost 5 bases, with 9 bases between them. Germline V gene data show CDR1 as SQVTM and CDR2 as ANQGSEA. There are 11 residues in the CDR3. The CDR3 bases are TGCAGCGCGGGACTGAACAATGAGCAGTTCTTC. Encoded protein: CSAGLNNEQFF.

The chain employs TRBV6-6 and TRBJ2-7, with TRBD2 matching over 9 bases. The CDR3 is made up of 15 amino acids. Germline V gene data show CDR1 as MNHNY and CDR2 as SVGAGI (reference sequence). V shed 8 bases and J 1 base; nucleotides not matched to a gene: 9. CDR3 protein: CASLRAGGTSYEQYF. The CDR3 DNA reads as TGTGCCAGCCTCCGAGCGGGGGGCACGTCCTACGAGCAGTACTTC.

V usage is TRBV18 and J usage is TRBJ2-7; 9 bases match TRBD2. V dropped 3 bases and J dropped 2; count of bases not matched to a gene: 11. The V gene's germline CDR1 is KGHSH and CDR2 LQKENI. The CDR3 runs to 17 residues. The CDR3 bases are TGTGCCAGCTCACCCGGGACTAGCCTCCTTAGTACCTACGAGCAGTACTTC. Encoded protein: CASSPGTSLLSTYEQYF.

The V and J genes are TRBV5-1 and TRBJ2-1; TRBD2 aligns across 9 bases. The germline CDR1 and CDR2 sequences are SGHRS and YFSETQ. The CDR3 runs 15 residues. V lost 0 bases, J lost 6 bases, and 4 bases stayed unmatched. The CDR3 DNA sequence: TGCGCCAGCAGCTTGGTGCGGGGGGGCCCCAATGAGCAGTTCTTC. Translating it yields CASSLVRGGPNEQFF.

A single count supports this clone. The CDR3 region has the DNA TGTGCCAGCAGGGAGACAGGGAAGGAGACCCAGTACTTC. Amino acids: CASRETGKETQYF. The genes are TRBV25-1 and TRBJ2-5, with 7 bases fitting TRBD1. Unmatched junction bases numbered 6, after V lost 6 bases and J lost 5 bases. Germline V gene lookup returns CDR1 MGHDK and CDR2 SYGVNS. The CDR3 runs to 13 residues.

The chain uses TRBV6-6 and TRBJ2-2; 10 nucleotides match TRBD1. The germline V gene has CDR1 MNHNY and CDR2 SVGAGI (reference sequence). The V segment lost 6 bases and the J segment 4 bases; nucleotides outside the gene matches: 8. This CDR3 is built from 16 residues. The chain's CDR3 is CASSRDRGPVTGELFF. CDR3 nucleotides: TGTGCCAGCAGCCGAGACAGGGGGCCCGTCACCGGGGAGCTGTTTTTT.

This clone appeared once. The rearrangement joins TRBV28 to TRBJ1-6, with D perhaps matching TRBD1 (6 bases). Looked up from germline, CDR1 is MDHEN and CDR2 is SYDVKM. The germline V and J ends were trimmed by 3 bases and 0 bases, with 12 bases remaining between them. The CDR3 totals 17 residues. Here the CDR3 DNA reads TGTGCCAGCAGTTTCCCAGGGGCGAGCTCCTATAATTCACCCCTCCACTTT. Protein: CASSFPGASSYNSPLHF.

The chain combines TRBV28 with TRBJ2-7; 8 bases align to TRBD1. The germline V gene has CDR1 MDHEN and CDR2 SYDVKM. V was pared by 2 bases and J by 6 bases, with 6 bases of the junction left unmatched. The CDR3 consists of 14 residues. CDR3 residues: CASSLTQGAGEQYF. The CDR3 DNA reads as TGTGCCAGCAGTTTAACGCAGGGGGCGGGCGAGCAGTACTTC.

The chain combines TRBV7-3 with TRBJ2-1; D might be TRBD2 (6 bases). Trimming removed 4 bases from V and 7 bases from J, with 11 bases in between. The CDR3 loop spans 13 amino acids. CDR1 is SGHTA, CDR2 FQGTGA, per germline. The CDR3 loop is CASSSGLGNEQFF. The CDR3 DNA reads as TGTGCCAGCAGCTCGGGACTTGGGAATGAGCAGTTCTTC.

This clone came up once. The genes are TRBV11-3 and TRBJ1-2; perhaps TRBD1 as D (5 bases). The CDR3 is 17 residues long. The germline V and J ends were trimmed by 5 bases and 4 bases, with 23 bases remaining between them. CDR1 is SGHNT and CDR2 is YENEEA in the germline V gene. The CDR3 protein is CASSPVQGEGLGYGYTF. As DNA, the CDR3 is TGTGCCAGCAGCCCAGTCCAGGGCGAGGGCCTCGGCTATGGCTACACCTTC.

The CDR3 DNA sequence: TGTGCCAGCAGCGCGGTCGGGACAAGGAACACTGAAGCTTTCTTT. Its translation is CASSAVGTRNTEAFF. V usage is TRBV9 and J usage is TRBJ1-1, with D perhaps matching TRBD1 (6 bases). Trimming stripped 3 bases from V and 1 base from J, with 13 bases between. The germline CDR1 and CDR2 sequences are SGDLS and YYNGEE. The CDR3 is 15 residues long.